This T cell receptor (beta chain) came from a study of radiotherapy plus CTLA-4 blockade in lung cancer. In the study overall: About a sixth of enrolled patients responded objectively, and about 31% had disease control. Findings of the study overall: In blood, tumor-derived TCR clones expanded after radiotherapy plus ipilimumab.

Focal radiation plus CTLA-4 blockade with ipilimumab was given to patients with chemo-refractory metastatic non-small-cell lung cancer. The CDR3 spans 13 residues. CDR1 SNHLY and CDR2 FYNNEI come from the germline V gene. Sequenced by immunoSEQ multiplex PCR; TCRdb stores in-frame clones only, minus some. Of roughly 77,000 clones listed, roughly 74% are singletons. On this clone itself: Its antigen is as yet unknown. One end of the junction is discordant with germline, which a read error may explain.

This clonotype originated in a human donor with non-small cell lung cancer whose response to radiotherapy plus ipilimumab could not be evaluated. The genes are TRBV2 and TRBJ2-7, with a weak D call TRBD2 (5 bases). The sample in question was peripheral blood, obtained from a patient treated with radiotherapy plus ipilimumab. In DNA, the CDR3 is TGCGCCAGCAGCCAAGACTACAGTAATGAACAGTACTTC. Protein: CASSQDYSNEQYF.